The next 14 T cell receptor beta chains were all read from a single sample in a study of blood T cell repertoires in COVID-19. Method: immunoSEQ multiplex PCR; TCRdb's copy keeps in-frame clones and lacks some. Of fewer than 250,000 clones listed, around 90% are singletons. Sequencing used peripheral blood. All receptors derive from a man younger than 45 with COVID-19, enrolled during active disease.

This chain links TRBV6-1 with TRBJ2-2; 7 bases are a match to TRBD2. This CDR3 has 16 residues. Germline assignment: CDR1 MNHNS and CDR2 SASEGT. V gave up 2 bases and J gave up 9 bases; unmatched junction bases: 12. CDR3 coding DNA: TGTGCCAGCAGTGAAAGGAAGGCTAGCGGCATCCGGGAGCTGTTTTTT. It is translated as CASSERKASGIRELFF.

This clone is a singleton in its sample. CDR3 amino acids: CASSVVSRETYEQYF. DNA of the CDR3: TGTGCCAGCAGCGTAGTTTCCAGGGAAACCTACGAGCAGTACTTC. The chain employs TRBV9 and TRBJ2-7, with D tentatively TRBD1 (5 bases). Looked up from germline, CDR1 is SGDLS and CDR2 is YYNGEE. The CDR3 runs 15 residues. V lost 0 bases, J lost 2 bases, and 12 bases lay in between.

The J gene is TRBJ1-2, the V gene TRBV7-9; TRBD1 is a possible D gene (6 bases). CDR1 and CDR2 from the germline V gene are SEHNR and FQNEAQ (reference sequence). This CDR3 is built from 13 residues. V lost 4 bases to trimming and J lost 6 bases, with 12 bases between them. As DNA, the CDR3 is TGTGCCAGCAGCTATACAGGGTTAGATGGCTACACCTTC. Translated: CASSYTGLDGYTF.

This chain links TRBV2 with TRBJ1-3; TRBD1 is a possible D gene (6 bases). V was clipped by 6 bases and J by 7 bases, with 19 bases between them. CDR3 length equals 15 residues. The V gene's germline CDR1 is SNHLY and CDR2 FYNNEI. The CDR3 region is CASSEPGEGGNTIYF. CDR3 nucleotides: TGTGCCAGCAGCGAGCCAGGGGAGGGAGGGAACACCATATATTTT.

V is TRBV2 and J is TRBJ2-1, with D perhaps matching TRBD1 (6 bases). The length of the CDR3 is 11 residues. The V and J ends lost 6 bases and 10 bases respectively, with 10 bases between them. The germline gives CDR1 SNHLY, CDR2 FYNNEI. For the CDR3, the DNA is TGTGCCAGCAGCTTAGGGACAGAGCAGTTCTTC. It codes for CASSLGTEQFF.

This chain joins TRBV5-6 and TRBJ1-4, with 9 positions matching TRBD1. With 1 base clipped from V and 7 bases from J, the junction kept 5 bases outside the gene matches. This CDR3 region has 15 residues. Germline V gene sequence: CDR1 SGHDT, CDR2 YYEEEE. The CDR3: CASSLYTGGGEKLFF. CDR3 in DNA: TGTGCCAGCAGCTTGTACACAGGGGGCGGTGAAAAACTGTTTTTT.

The chain links TRBV28 to TRBJ2-1; D unresolved. Germline V gene sequence: CDR1 MDHEN, CDR2 SYDVKM. The CDR3 covers 11 residues. V lost 6 bases and J lost 5, with 5 bases in between. The CDR3 reads CASRYNNEQFF. In DNA form, the CDR3 reads TGTGCCAGCAGATATAACAATGAGCAGTTCTTC.

The chain joins TRBV5-6 to TRBJ2-5; tentative D call: TRBD1 (6 bases). Trimming left V 5 bases short and J 4 bases short, with 15 bases between. This CDR3 spans 14 amino acids. Germline-derived CDR1 and CDR2 are SGHDT and YYEEEE. The CDR3 loop reads CASRPIGGRETQYF. CDR3 nucleotide sequence: TGTGCCAGCAGGCCCATAGGGGGAAGAGAGACCCAGTACTTC.

V usage is TRBV15 and J usage is TRBJ1-5, with a weak D call TRBD1 (6 bases). Germline-derived CDR1 and CDR2 are LNHNV and YYDKDF (reference sequence). CDR3 length equals 15 residues. V lost 1 base and J lost 2, with 9 bases in between. Here the CDR3 reads CATSRVGAGNQPQHF. The CDR3 nucleotides are TGTGCCACCAGCAGAGTGGGGGCTGGCAATCAGCCCCAGCATTTT.

CDR3 protein: CASSLDRETDTQYF. CDR3 DNA sequence: TGTGCCAGCAGTTTAGACAGGGAGACAGATACGCAGTATTTT. The chain carries TRBV27 and TRBJ2-3; 7 bases agree with TRBD1. The CDR3 consists of 14 residues. The germline V gene encodes CDR1 MNHEY and CDR2 SMNVEV (reference sequence). V trimming: 2 bases; J trimming: 3 bases; junction bases outside the gene matches: 2.

This rearrangement joins TRBV15 to TRBJ1-2; TRBD1 matches at 7 bases. Germline V CDR1 and CDR2: LNHNV, YYDKDF (reference sequence). The CDR3 runs to 13 residues. V lost 0 bases and J lost 7; bases outside the gene matches: 2. The CDR3 coding sequence is TGTGCCACCAGCAGAGATCCAGGGGGTGGCTACACCTTC. Its translation: CATSRDPGGGYTF. Drawing the rest from reference TRBV15 and TRBJ1-2, the complete variable domain is DAMVIQNPRYQVTQFGKPVTLSCSQTLNHNVMYWYQQKSSQAPKLLFHYYDKDFNNEADTPDNFQSRRPNTSFCFLDIRSPGLGDTAMYLCATSRDPGGGYTFGSGTRLTVV.

The V gene is TRBV11-1, the J gene TRBJ2-7; D is perhaps TRBD2 (6 bases). V lost 5 bases, J lost 2 bases, and 13 bases lay in between. In germline, CDR1 is SGHAT, CDR2 FQDESV (reference sequence). The CDR3 is 14 amino acids. CDR3 residues: CASSRRGSPYEQYF. The CDR3 region has the DNA TGTGCCAGCAGCAGGCGGGGCTCCCCCTACGAGCAGTACTTC.

The V and J genes are TRBV2 and TRBJ1-6; tentative D call: TRBD1 (5 bases). Trimming removed 1 base from V and 7 bases from J, with 11 bases in between. CDR3 size: 15 residues. Looked up from germline, CDR1 is SNHLY and CDR2 is FYNNEI. CDR3 nucleotide sequence: TGTGCCAGCAGTGAAGATCAGGGCTGGAATTCACCCCTCCACTTT. Encoded protein: CASSEDQGWNSPLHF.

This clone has a handful of counts. The chain employs TRBV19 and TRBJ1-1; D unclear. Looked up from germline, CDR1 is LNHDA and CDR2 is SQIVND (reference sequence). CDR3 size: 15 residues. Deletions cut 5 bases from V and 1 base from J, with 14 bases between. The CDR3 sequence is CASSSRGGSNTEAFF. CDR3 DNA sequence: TGTGCCAGTAGTTCACGTGGAGGCTCGAACACTGAAGCTTTCTTT.